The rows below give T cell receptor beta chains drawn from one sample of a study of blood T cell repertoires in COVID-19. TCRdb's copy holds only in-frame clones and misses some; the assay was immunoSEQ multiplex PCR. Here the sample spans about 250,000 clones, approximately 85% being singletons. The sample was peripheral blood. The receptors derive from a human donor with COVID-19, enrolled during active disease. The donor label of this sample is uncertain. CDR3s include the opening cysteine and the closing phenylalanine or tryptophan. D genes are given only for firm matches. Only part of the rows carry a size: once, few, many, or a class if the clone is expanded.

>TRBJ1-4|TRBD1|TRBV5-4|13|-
CASATGVNEKLFF
TGTGCCAGCGCTACAGGGGTAAATGAAAAACTGTTTTTT
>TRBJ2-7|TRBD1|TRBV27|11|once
CASSRDRVEYF
TGTGCCAGCAGTCGAGACAGGGTGGAGTACTTC
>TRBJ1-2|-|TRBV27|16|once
CASSSPRGGENYGYTF
TGTGCCAGCAGTTCCCCTCGGGGGGGCGAGAACTATGGCTACACCTTC
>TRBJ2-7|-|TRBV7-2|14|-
CASSLGFSSYEQYF
TGTGCCAGCAGCTTAGGGTTCAGCTCCTACGAGCAGTACTTC
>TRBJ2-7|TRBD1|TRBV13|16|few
CASSLESGTGSYEQYF
TGTGCCAGCAGCTTAGAGTCCGGGACAGGGTCCTACGAGCAGTACTTC
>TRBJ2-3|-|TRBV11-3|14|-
CASSLAAGTDTQYF
TGTGCCAGCAGCTTAGCCGCGGGCACAGATACGCAGTATTTT
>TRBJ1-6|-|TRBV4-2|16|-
CASSQDLGGVESPLHF
TGTGCCAGCAGCCAAGATCTGGGGGGGGTTGAATCACCCCTCCACTTT
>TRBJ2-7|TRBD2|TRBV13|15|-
CASSGRLAGSYEQYF
TGTGCCAGCAGCGGACGACTAGCGGGATCCTACGAGCAGTACTTC
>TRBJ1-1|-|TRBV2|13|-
CASSEVARTEAFF
TGTGCCAGCAGTGAGGTAGCGCGCACTGAAGCTTTCTTT
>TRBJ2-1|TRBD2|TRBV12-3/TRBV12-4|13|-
CASQSGSYNEQFF
TGTGCCAGCCAGAGCGGGAGTTACAATGAGCAGTTCTTC
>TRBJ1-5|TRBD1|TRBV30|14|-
CAFSPGQGNQPQHF
TGTGCCTTCTCCCCTGGACAGGGGAATCAGCCCCAGCATTTT
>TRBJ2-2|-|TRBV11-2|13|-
CASSQLNTGELFF
TGTGCCAGCAGCCAACTCAACACCGGGGAGCTGTTTTTT
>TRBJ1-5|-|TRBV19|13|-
CASNDPKEAPQHF
TGTGCCAGTAATGATCCCAAAGAGGCGCCCCAGCATTTT
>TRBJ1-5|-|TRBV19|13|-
CASAAFSNQPQHF
TGTGCCTCTGCGGCATTTAGCAATCAGCCCCAGCATTTT
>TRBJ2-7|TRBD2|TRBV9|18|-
CASSVKRPTSAFPYEQYF
TGTGCCAGCAGCGTAAAACGGCCGACTAGCGCCTTTCCTTACGAGCAGTACTTC
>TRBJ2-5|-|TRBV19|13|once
CASSINYQETQYF
TGTGCCAGTAGTATAAACTACCAAGAGACCCAGTACTTC
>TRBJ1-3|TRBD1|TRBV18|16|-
CASSPTQGARRNTIYF
TGTGCCAGCTCACCAACGCAGGGGGCCCGACGAAACACCATATATTTT
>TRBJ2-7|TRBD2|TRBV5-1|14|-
CASSLGLAVYEQYF
TGCGCCAGCAGCTTGGGACTAGCGGTCTACGAGCAGTACTTC
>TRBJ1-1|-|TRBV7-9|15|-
CASSSFPDKNTEAFF
TGTGCCAGCAGCTCCTTTCCAGATAAGAACACTGAAGCTTTCTTT
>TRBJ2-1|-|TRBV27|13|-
CASSFRVGREQFF
TGTGCCAGCAGTTTCCGAGTGGGGCGGGAGCAGTTCTTC
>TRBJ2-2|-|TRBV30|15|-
CAWSPWTDGTGELFF
TGTGCCTGGAGTCCATGGACTGATGGGACCGGGGAGCTGTTTTTT
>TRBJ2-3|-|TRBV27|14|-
CASSFAGYTDTQYF
TGTGCCAGCAGTTTTGCAGGGTACACAGATACGCAGTATTTT
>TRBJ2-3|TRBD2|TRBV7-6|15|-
CASSLSSGSWYTQYF
TGTGCCAGCAGCTTATCGAGCGGGAGTTGGTATACGCAGTATTTT
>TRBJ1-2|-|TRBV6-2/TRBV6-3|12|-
CASSPTATGYTF
TGTGCCAGCAGTCCGACTGCGACCGGCTACACCTTC
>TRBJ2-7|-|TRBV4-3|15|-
CASSQDGRRPYEQYF
TGCGCCAGCAGCCAAGATGGGAGACGGCCTTACGAGCAGTACTTC
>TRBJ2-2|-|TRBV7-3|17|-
CASSFARGLANTGELFF
TGTGCCAGCAGCTTTGCCCGAGGGCTAGCGAATACCGGGGAGCTGTTTTTT
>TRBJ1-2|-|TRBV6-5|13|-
CASRPGVDYGYTF
TGTGCCAGCAGGCCAGGGGTGGACTATGGCTACACCTTC
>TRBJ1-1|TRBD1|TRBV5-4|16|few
CASSPPTGTGGTEAFF
TGTGCCAGCAGCCCGCCGACCGGGACAGGGGGCACTGAAGCTTTCTTT
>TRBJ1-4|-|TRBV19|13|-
CASTAEGKEKLFF
TGTGCCAGTACCGCGGAGGGAAAGGAAAAACTGTTTTTT
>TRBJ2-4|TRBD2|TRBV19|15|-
CASSTVAGLGGIQYF
TGTGCCAGTAGTACCGTAGCGGGACTGGGTGGCATTCAGTACTTC
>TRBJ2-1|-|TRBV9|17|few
CASSLGGAREVSNEQFF
TGTGCCAGCAGTCTAGGGGGGGCTCGGGAGGTGTCCAATGAGCAGTTCTTC
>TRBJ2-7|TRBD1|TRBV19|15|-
CASSEQGWVGYEQYF
TGTGCCAGTAGTGAACAGGGGTGGGTGGGCTACGAGCAGTACTTC
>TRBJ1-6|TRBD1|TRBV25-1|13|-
CASSSRQGSPLHF
TGTGCCAGCAGTAGTAGACAGGGGTCACCCCTCCACTTT
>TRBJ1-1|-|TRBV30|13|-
CAWSAGPNTEAFF
TGTGCCTGGAGTGCAGGGCCGAACACTGAAGCTTTCTTT
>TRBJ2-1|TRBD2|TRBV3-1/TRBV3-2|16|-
CASSQAAGGPYNEQFF
TGTGCCAGCAGCCAAGCGGCGGGAGGGCCTTACAATGAGCAGTTCTTC
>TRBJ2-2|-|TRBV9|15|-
CASSVVGRNTGELFF
TGTGCCAGCAGCGTAGTCGGTAGGAACACCGGGGAGCTGTTTTTT
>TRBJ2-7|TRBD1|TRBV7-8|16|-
CASSLVAGWGTGESWF
TGTGCCAGCAGCTTAGTCGCTGGGTGGGGAACAGGGGAGTCTTGGTTC
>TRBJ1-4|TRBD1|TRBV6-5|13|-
CASTGDRGEKLFF
TGTGCCAGTACCGGGGACAGGGGTGAAAAACTGTTTTTT
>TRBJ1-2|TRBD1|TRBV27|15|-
CASSQQGVSGDGYTF
TGTGCCAGCAGCCAACAGGGGGTGAGCGGGGACGGCTACACCTTC
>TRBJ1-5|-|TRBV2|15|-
CASRPGQSPNQPQHF
TGTGCCAGCAGGCCTGGACAGTCCCCCAATCAGCCCCAGCATTTT
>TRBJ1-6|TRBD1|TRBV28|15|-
CASRRPGQGNSPLHF
TGTGCCAGCCGCCGCCCGGGACAGGGGAATTCACCCCTCCACTTT
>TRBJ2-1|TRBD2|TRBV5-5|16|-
CASSLGGSFTYNEQFF
TGTGCCAGCAGCTTGGGCGGGAGCTTCACCTACAATGAGCAGTTCTTC
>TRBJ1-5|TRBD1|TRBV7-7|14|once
CTESAGTGNQPQHF
TGTACCGAATCTGCCGGGACAGGAAATCAGCCCCAGCATTTT
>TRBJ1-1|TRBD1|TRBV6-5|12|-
CASSRQGTEAFF
TGTGCCAGCAGTCGACAGGGTACTGAAGCTTTCTTT
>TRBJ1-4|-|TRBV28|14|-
CASSAGATNEKLFF
TGTGCCAGCAGTGCGGGTGCAACTAATGAAAAACTGTTTTTT
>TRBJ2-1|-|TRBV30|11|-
CASGSGSEQFF
TGTGCCTCCGGGAGTGGGAGTGAGCAGTTCTTC